This is a list of T cell receptor beta chains from one sample in a study of T cells after yellow fever vaccination. TCRdb redid the calling of the 5' RACE reads with MiXCR, one entry per CDR3 protein. The sample lists about 350,000 distinct CDR3 sequences; 8.1% were seen once. Material: PBMCs, obtained about 41 days after the first yellow fever vaccination. These receptors originate from a man between 18 and 29 years old who received the YFV17D yellow fever vaccine. Each CDR3 is given without its conserved first and last residue. D genes are given only for firm matches. Part of the rows lack a size; the others show once, few, many or a class for expanded clones.

few TRBJ1-6 . TRBV5-6 ASSAPTTGSPLH
. TRBJ2-1 . TRBV24-1 ATSDFADNEQF
. TRBJ2-1 TRBD1 TRBV6-5 ASSYDRATYNEQF
. TRBJ2-3 . TRBV27 ASSKQTGTDTQY
. TRBJ2-5 . TRBV7-9 ASSLTAGAQPGAQY
few TRBJ2-5 TRBD2 TRBV6-2/TRBV6-3 ASTYGTTSETQY
many TRBJ1-6 . TRBV12-3/TRBV12-4 ASSLARSSPLH
. TRBJ1-2 . TRBV6-5 ASSYRGRAGYGYT
many TRBJ2-3 TRBD2 TRBV5-5 ASGTSGGTDTQY
many TRBJ1-1 . TRBV27 ASSLLGGNTEAF
. TRBJ1-6 . TRBV24-1 ATSERRPNSPLH
. TRBJ2-1 . TRBV7-3 ASSQGAAYNEQF
. TRBJ2-1 TRBD2 TRBV5-1 ASSELAPGNEQF
few TRBJ1-2 . TRBV3-1 ASSQRGAGGYT
. TRBJ2-5 . TRBV20-1 SARGGAQTQY
. TRBJ1-1 TRBD1 TRBV19 ASSIVGQINTEAF
. TRBJ2-1 TRBD1 TRBV3-1 ASSQGVPGGDQF
many TRBJ1-2 TRBD1 TRBV5-1 ASSLGFGTAYGYT
few TRBJ2-1 TRBD2 TRBV19 ASTPAGGPYNEQF
. TRBJ1-5 TRBD1 TRBV4-1 ASSHVKTGDSNQPQH
few TRBJ2-5 TRBD1 TRBV7-3 ASSLRGQGQETQY
. TRBJ1-2 TRBD1 TRBV20-1 SAKATGGLYGYT
few TRBJ2-3 . TRBV5-1 ASSLMLDTQY
. TRBJ2-3 TRBD2 TRBV20-1 SAKIAGSTDTQY
few TRBJ2-2 . TRBV16 ASSQSSLGRELF
few TRBJ2-2 TRBD1 TRBV19 ASSIEQGDTGELF
few TRBJ2-3 TRBD2 TRBV4-1 ASSQLAGVDTQY
few TRBJ1-1 . TRBV15 ATSRVGTEAF
few TRBJ2-1 . TRBV24-1 ATSDWATYNEQF
. TRBJ1-6 . TRBV5-4 ASSLRDGIYNSPLH
. TRBJ2-4 . TRBV7-2 ASSLSSDIQY
few TRBJ2-5 . TRBV27 ASSGGALSETQY
. TRBJ1-2 TRBD1 TRBV19 ASRADQGAGGYT
. TRBJ2-5 . TRBV20-1 SARDPVTGRETQY
. TRBJ2-5 . TRBV12-3/TRBV12-4 ASRTGRREETQY
many TRBJ1-1 . TRBV4-2 ASRQGNTEAF
few TRBJ1-4 TRBD1 TRBV18 ASSTGDTTTNEKLF
. TRBJ1-6 . TRBV12-3/TRBV12-4 ASSLRGINSPLH
few TRBJ1-5 TRBD1 TRBV4-2 ASSQEVQGADQPQH
. TRBJ1-1 TRBD1 TRBV5-1 ASRTGVRTEAF
. TRBJ2-3 . TRBV28 ASLTAASPSTDTQY
few TRBJ1-2 TRBD1 TRBV12-3/TRBV12-4 ASSIQGIEDYGYT
few TRBJ2-5 . TRBV9 ASSVEGTGAQY
. TRBJ2-5 TRBD2 TRBV12-3/TRBV12-4 ASSSPSGETQY
. TRBJ2-3 TRBD2 TRBV27 ASSLRRGGPIDTQY
. TRBJ1-5 TRBD1 TRBV29-1 SALDRGLDQPQH
. TRBJ2-7 TRBD2 TRBV23-1 ASTSRDYLYEQY
. TRBJ2-5 . TRBV2 ASTRDSGGSETQY
. TRBJ1-1 . TRBV29-1 SVDPSGGGTEAF
. TRBJ2-3 . TRBV7-2 ASSLSAVVTDTQY
few TRBJ2-3 TRBD1 TRBV24-1 ATSDLTDRAADTQY
few TRBJ1-6 . TRBV5-1 ASSLEGDNSPLH
. TRBJ1-4 . TRBV5-1 ASNRDNEKLF
many TRBJ1-1 . TRBV12-3/TRBV12-4 ASSFRGRNTEAF
many TRBJ2-3 . TRBV7-2 ASSPTHTDTQY